Listed here are 5 T cell receptor beta chains from one sample, sequenced in a study of shared clonotypes between healthy human individuals. Sequenced by immunoSEQ multiplex PCR; TCRdb stores in-frame clones only, minus some. The table shows around 500,000 clones, with around 80% occurring only once. The sample taken for sequencing was PBMCs. The receptors were gathered from a woman in her forties in good health. Some clones in this sample may be carry-over from other donors' samples.

The V and J genes are TRBV9 and TRBJ2-5; the match to TRBD2 covers 15 bases. Germline V gene lookup returns CDR1 SGDLS and CDR2 YYNGEE. This CDR3 is 18 amino acids long. V dropped 2 bases and J dropped 2; count of bases not matched to a gene: 7. CDR3 nucleotides: TGTGCCAGCAGCGTGGGACTAGCGGGAGGTCTCCTACAAGAGACCCAGTACTTC. Amino acid sequence: CASSVGLAGGLLQETQYF.

The rearrangement links TRBV7-3 to TRBJ2-5; D tentatively reads TRBD1 or TRBD2 (5 bases each). Per the germline V gene, CDR1 is SGHTA and CDR2 is FQGTGA. V lost 3 bases, J lost 1 base, and 12 bases lay in between. The CDR3 contains 15 residues. The CDR3 loop reads CASSLAGTPQETQYF. In nucleotides, the CDR3 is TGTGCCAGCAGCTTGGCCGGGACGCCCCAAGAGACCCAGTACTTC.

The chain combines TRBV13 with TRBJ2-7, with 10 nucleotides matching TRBD1. Germline V gives CDR1 PRHDT, CDR2 FYEKMQ (reference sequence). Trimming removed 5 bases from V and 2 bases from J; junction bases left unmatched: 6. The CDR3 is 15 residues long. The chain's CDR3 is CASSHTGQGTYEQYF. The CDR3 DNA reads TGTGCCAGCAGCCACACGGGACAGGGGACCTACGAGCAGTACTTC.

The chain recombines TRBV5-4 with TRBJ2-5, with TRBD2 identical over 7 bases. Germline lookup yields CDR1 SGHNT and CDR2 YYREEE (reference sequence). The CDR3 sequence is 17 residues long. The J segment lost 0 bases and the V segment lost 0 bases, leaving 8 bases of the junction unmatched. CDR3 sequence: CASSLAAGVEYQETQYF. The CDR3 nucleotides read TGTGCCAGCAGCTTGGCGGCGGGAGTCGAGTACCAAGAGACCCAGTACTTC. Full variable domain (rest looked up from reference TRBV5-4 and TRBJ2-5): ETGVTQSPTHLIKTRGQQVTLRCSSQSGHNTVSWYQQALGQGPQFIFQYYREEENGRGNFPPRFSGLQFPNYSSELNVNALELDDSALYLCASSLAAGVEYQETQYFGPGTRLLVL.

The rearrangement uses TRBV7-3 and TRBJ1-1, with D uncertain. The ends were cut back, 5 bases at V and 3 bases at J, with 16 bases in the middle. The germline V gene has CDR1 SGHTA and CDR2 FQGTGA. The CDR3 length is 15 residues. The DNA for the CDR3 is TGTGCCAGCAGCCCCGATCTCGGATCGGACACTGAAGCTTTCTTT. Its translation is CASSPDLGSDTEAFF.